Given below is one T cell receptor (beta chain) in context. No antigen is known for it. The sample comes from a study of T-cell reconstitution after alpha-beta-depleted transplantation in children. CDR1 SGHVS and CDR2 FNYEAQ come from the germline V gene. The CDR3 runs to 16 residues. Unmatched junction bases numbered 5, after V lost 1 base and J lost 5 bases. Library preparation (for TCRbeta) was performed with unique molecular identifiers. TCRdb re-called the PCR reads through MiXCR, storing one row per CDR3 protein. Of 450,000 to 700,000 distinct CDR3 sequences listed, 20% to 30% are singletons. Findings of the study overall: Diversity of TCRbeta at day 60 was high in some patients, arising from surviving recipient T cells and thymic progenitors. The authors attributed T-cell counts and diversity one year after transplant mostly to newly produced T cells.

Material: PBMCs, obtained before TCRalphabeta/CD19-depleted stem cell transplant. The chain has TRBV7-6 and TRBJ1-4; 9 positions agree with TRBD1. This clonotype was obtained from a boy in the first two years of life with Wiskott-Aldrich syndrome, due to receive a stem cell transplant. The CDR3: CASSLGSTGGNEKLFF. As DNA, the CDR3 is TGTGCCAGCAGCTTAGGTTCGACAGGGGGAAATGAAAAACTGTTTTTT.